These 32 T cell receptor beta chains share one sample of origin, sequenced in a study of shared clonotypes between healthy human individuals. Naive-designated CD8 cells lacked CD45RO, were positively enriched for CCR7, and omitted terminally differentiated effector memory CD45RA+ cells. Using immunoSEQ multiplex PCR, the repertoire was profiled, and TCRdb retains in-frame clones only, with some absent. Of around 2,000,000 clones in the sample, 90% to 95% were seen once. Sequencing input: naive CD8+ T cells from PBMCs. The receptors originated from a man aged 18-30 years in good health. Some clones in this sample may be carry-over from other donors' samples.

The chain is built from TRBV28 and TRBJ2-1; D could derive from TRBD1 or TRBD2 (5 bases each). V was pared by 5 bases and J by 2 bases, with 7 bases between. Germline assignment: CDR1 MDHEN and CDR2 SYDVKM. This CDR3 comprises 13 residues. The CDR3: CASSGGAYNEQFF. The DNA of the CDR3 is TGTGCCAGCAGTGGGGGAGCCTACAATGAGCAGTTCTTC. Looking up the rest from reference TRBV28 and TRBJ2-1 gives the full variable domain: DVKVTQSSRYLVKRTGEKVFLECVQDMDHENMFWYRQDPGLGLRLIYFSYDVKMKEKGDIPEGYSVSREKKERFSLILESASTNQTSMYLCASSGGAYNEQFFGPGTRLTVL.

The rearrangement links TRBV7-9 to TRBJ2-3; D is possibly TRBD2 (5 bases). The germline gives CDR1 SEHNR, CDR2 FQNEAQ (reference sequence). Trimming took off 5 bases at V and 1 base at J, with 13 bases between the two ends. This CDR3 spans 15 amino acids. CDR3 loop: CASSGLAERTDTQYF. As DNA, the CDR3 is TGTGCCAGCAGCGGTCTAGCTGAACGCACAGATACGCAGTATTTT.

On this clone itself: Given a far larger clone just one base away, this is likely a sequencing read error. V gene TRBV6-5 combines with J gene TRBJ2-2; possibly TRBD1 for D (6 bases). CDR1 MNHEY and CDR2 SVGAGI come from the germline V gene. This CDR3 is 13 amino acids long. V was shortened by 5 bases and J by 3 bases, with 7 bases between the two germline ends. Here the CDR3 DNA reads TGTGCCAGCAGTAACAGGGACACCGGGGAGCTGTTTTTT. Residues: CASSNRDTGELFF.

This clone was seen a single time. The rearrangement uses TRBV5-6 and TRBJ2-3; 10 bases align to TRBD2. Trimming at V came to 0 bases and at J to 4 bases, leaving 5 bases not matched to a gene. In germline, CDR1 is SGHDT, CDR2 YYEEEE. The CDR3 spans 16 residues. As DNA, the CDR3 is TGTGCCAGCAGCTTGGTTCCTAGCGGGAGCCCAGATACGCAGTATTTT. This encodes CASSLVPSGSPDTQYF.

This chain uses TRBV7-2 with TRBJ2-1; D not resolved. Germline CDR1 reads SGHTA; CDR2 reads FQGNSA. The CDR3 sequence is 13 residues long. V lost 5 bases, J lost 6 bases, and 11 bases lay in between. The CDR3 sequence: CASSHGAANEQFF. The CDR3 DNA follows: TGTGCCAGCAGCCACGGTGCGGCCAATGAGCAGTTCTTC.

On this clone itself: Distinct nucleotide sequences in the sample also encode this CDR3. V is TRBV19 and J is TRBJ2-7, with a tentative D call TRBD1 (6 bases). Germline loops: CDR1 LNHDA, CDR2 SQIVND (reference sequence). V dropped 5 bases and J dropped 2 bases, with 10 bases sitting between them. The length of the CDR3 is 13 residues. The CDR3 region has the DNA TGTGCCAGTAGTCTAACAGGGACCTACGAGCAGTACTTC. Protein: CASSLTGTYEQYF. Complete variable domain (other parts from reference TRBV19 and TRBJ2-7): DGGITQSPKYLFRKEGQNVTLSCEQNLNHDAMYWYRQDPGQGLRLIYYSQIVNDFQKGDIAEGYSVSREKKESFPLTVTSAQKNPTAFYLCASSLTGTYEQYFGPGTRLTVT.

This chain connects TRBV5-6 to TRBJ2-7; weak D call: TRBD2 (5 bases). Trimming stripped 5 bases from V and 6 bases from J, with 12 bases between. The CDR3 is 12 amino acids. From germline, CDR1 is SGHDT and CDR2 YYEEEE. The DNA for the CDR3 is TGTGCCAGCAGTATGAACGGAGGCGAGCAGTACTTC. Translating it yields CASSMNGGEQYF. The full variable domain, rest sourced from reference TRBV5-6 and TRBJ2-7, is DAGVTQSPTHLIKTRGQQVTLRCSPKSGHDTVSWYQQALGQGPQFIFQYYEEEERQRGNFPDRFSGHQFPNYSSELNVNALLLGDSALYLCASSMNGGEQYFGPGTRLTVT.

This clone was seen only once. In DNA form, the CDR3 reads TGTGCCACCAGCAGAGGTAACAGCGCTTACGAGCAGTACTTC. This gives the protein CATSRGNSAYEQYF. The rearrangement links TRBV15 to TRBJ2-7; the D is unclear. V lost 1 base and J 4 bases, leaving 11 bases between the germline ends. Germline-derived CDR1 and CDR2 are LNHNV and YYDKDF (reference sequence). This CDR3 is built from 14 residues.

V gene TRBV7-8 combines with J gene TRBJ1-4; 8 bases map to TRBD1. The CDR3 is made up of 17 amino acids. V was pared by 2 bases and J by 6 bases, with 11 bases of the junction left unmatched. Germline lookup yields CDR1 SGHVS and CDR2 FQNEAQ. This chain's CDR3 is CASSLNSGTGQDEKLFF. The CDR3 nucleotides read TGTGCCAGCAGCTTAAACTCCGGGACGGGACAGGATGAAAAACTGTTTTTT.

The V and J genes are TRBV28 and TRBJ2-7; weak D call: TRBD2 (6 bases). Germline V lookup: CDR1 MDHEN, CDR2 SYDVKM. This CDR3 has 15 residues. Deletions cut 5 bases from V and 2 bases from J, with 16 bases between. CDR3 in amino acids: CASSIGGEGPYEQYF. CDR3 coding DNA: TGTGCCAGCAGTATCGGGGGAGAGGGACCCTACGAGCAGTACTTC.

The CDR3 sequence: CASSLWPQLAAGTYEQYF. The DNA of the CDR3 is TGTGCCAGCAGTTTATGGCCCCAACTAGCGGCGGGCACCTACGAGCAGTACTTC. This chain joins TRBV27 and TRBJ2-7; 8 bases are a match to TRBD2. Germline loops: CDR1 MNHEY, CDR2 SMNVEV (reference sequence). This CDR3 spans 18 amino acids. V was clipped by 1 base and J by 2 bases; unmatched bases: 13.

The chain couples TRBV7-9 to TRBJ2-5; TRBD2 agrees at 10 bases. CDR3 length: 17 residues. J gave up 0 bases and V 5 bases, and 9 bases lay outside the gene matches. Germline CDR1 reads SEHNR; CDR2 reads FQNEAQ (reference sequence). The CDR3 sequence: CASSPSGTSEYQETQYF. CDR3 nucleotide sequence: TGTGCCAGCAGCCCCAGCGGGACTAGCGAGTACCAAGAGACCCAGTACTTC. Variable domain in full (rest from reference TRBV7-9 and TRBJ2-5): DTGVSQNPRHKITKRGQNVTFRCDPISEHNRLYWYRQTLGQGPEFLTYFQNEAQLEKSRLLSDRFSAERPKGSFSTLEIQRTEQGDSAMYLCASSPSGTSEYQETQYFGPGTRLLVL.

V is TRBV7-9 and J is TRBJ2-1; 9 bases match TRBD2. In germline, CDR1 is SEHNR, CDR2 FQNEAQ (reference sequence). V dropped 5 bases and J dropped 4; count of bases not matched to a gene: 6. CDR3 length equals 15 residues. The CDR3 loop is CASSPGTSRYNEQFF. As DNA, the CDR3 is TGTGCCAGCAGCCCCGGGACTAGCAGATACAATGAGCAGTTCTTC.

The genes are TRBV29-1 and TRBJ2-7; TRBD1 aligns across 12 bases. Germline loops: CDR1 SQVTM, CDR2 ANQGSEA. V gave up 1 base and J gave up 0 bases; unmatched junction bases: 4. This CDR3 is built from 16 residues. CDR3 sequence (DNA): TGCAGCGTTGAAGGGGGGGACAGGGGGCCCTCCTACGAGCAGTACTTC. Amino acid sequence: CSVEGGDRGPSYEQYF.

The J gene is TRBJ2-2, the V gene TRBV9, with 11 bases aligning to TRBD2. CDR1 SGDLS and CDR2 YYNGEE come from the germline V gene. J gave up 5 bases and V 1 base, and 7 bases lay outside the gene matches. CDR3 length: 17 amino acids. The CDR3 DNA follows: TGTGCCAGCAGCGTACCTATAGCGGGAGGGGATACCGGGGAGCTGTTTTTT. This encodes CASSVPIAGGDTGELFF. Complete variable domain (other parts from reference TRBV9 and TRBJ2-2): DSGVTQTPKHLITATGQRVTLRCSPRSGDLSVYWYQQSLDQGLQFLIQYYNGEERAKGNILERFSAQQFPDLHSELNLSSLELGDSALYFCASSVPIAGGDTGELFFGEGSRLTVL.

V is TRBV28 and J is TRBJ2-7, with unresolved D. Germline CDR1 is MDHEN and CDR2 is SYDVKM. This CDR3 has 14 amino acids. The ends were cut back, 5 bases at V and 3 bases at J, with 14 bases in the middle. CDR3 loop: CASSPGPVVYEQYF. DNA for the CDR3: TGTGCCAGCAGTCCAGGACCCGTGGTCTACGAGCAGTACTTC.

The chain couples TRBV7-8 to TRBJ2-5; 8 bases are shared with TRBD2. Trimming at V came to 0 bases and at J to 3 bases, leaving 9 bases not matched to a gene. This CDR3 comprises 17 residues. From germline, CDR1 is SGHVS and CDR2 FQNEAQ. The CDR3 bases are TGTGCCAGCAGCTTAGCCGGAACCGGGACTAGTAAAGAGACCCAGTACTTC. Translation gives CASSLAGTGTSKETQYF.

The chain recombines TRBV23-1 with TRBJ1-2, with 8 bases that match TRBD1. TRBV23-1 counts as an open reading frame of uncertain function. The CDR3 is 16 residues long. Unmatched junction bases numbered 8, after V lost 1 base and J lost 4 bases. The CDR3 DNA reads TGCGCCAGCAGTCAATGGCGCGGACAGGGAATCTATGGCTACACCTTC. It codes for CASSQWRGQGIYGYTF.

The chain links TRBV29-1 to TRBJ2-7; TRBD2 might be the D (5 bases). V was pared by 7 bases and J by 6 bases, with 13 bases between. Germline loops: CDR1 SQVTM, CDR2 ANQGSEA. The CDR3 runs 11 residues. DNA for the CDR3: TGCAGCGCCGTTAGAAGCGGCGAGCAGTACTTC. It yields the protein CSAVRSGEQYF.

This sequence joins TRBV4-1 and TRBJ2-2, with 9 bases fitting TRBD2. After removal of 0 bases from V and 3 bases from J, the junction contained 14 bases not matched to a gene. CDR3 size: 20 residues. The germline V gene has CDR1 MGHRA and CDR2 YSYEKL. CDR3 nucleotides: TGCGCCAGCAGCCAAGAGTGGCGGGAGGGCCTTTTATCGGACACCGGGGAGCTGTTTTTT. Residues: CASSQEWREGLLSDTGELFF.

This rearrangement joins TRBV19 to TRBJ2-7, with 7 positions matching TRBD2. The CDR3 extends over 16 amino acids. Germline-derived CDR1 and CDR2 are LNHDA and SQIVND (reference sequence). The trim removed 4 bases at V and 0 bases at J, leaving 9 bases unmatched. The CDR3 coding sequence is TGTGCCAGTAGTAAGGTTGGCAGGACTAGCTCCTACGAGCAGTACTTC. This codes for CASSKVGRTSSYEQYF.

V is TRBV7-2 and J is TRBJ2-3, with D perhaps matching TRBD2 (6 bases). In germline, CDR1 is SGHTA, CDR2 FQGNSA. Trimming shortened V by 1 base and J by 9 bases, and 20 bases separated the two germline ends. This CDR3 is 16 amino acids long. DNA of the CDR3: TGTGCCAGCAGCTTAGGTTCTAGCGAAGTGATGGGGACGCAGTATTTT. Its translation is CASSLGSSEVMGTQYF.

V usage is TRBV27 and J usage is TRBJ2-1; tentatively, D is TRBD2 (5 bases). The CDR3 runs to 16 residues. Trimming cost V 0 bases and J 1 base, with 10 bases left between them. Germline CDR1 is MNHEY and CDR2 is SMNVEV (reference sequence). DNA for the CDR3: TGTGCCAGCAGTTTATCGGGGAGAGTTTCCTACAATGAGCAGTTCTTC. It encodes CASSLSGRVSYNEQFF.

V gene TRBV15 combines with J gene TRBJ1-1; TRBD1 agrees at 7 bases. The V segment lost 5 bases and the J segment 1 base; nucleotides outside the gene matches: 4. There are 14 residues in the CDR3. CDR1 is LNHNV and CDR2 is YYDKDF in the germline V gene (reference sequence). CDR3 in amino acids: CATSRGQWNTEAFF. The CDR3 DNA reads TGTGCCACCAGCCGGGGACAGTGGAACACTGAAGCTTTCTTT.

This clone has just a few counts. The genes are TRBV11-2 and TRBJ2-4; possible D gene TRBD1, 6 bases. V was pared by 6 bases and J by 0 bases, with 12 bases between. The CDR3 runs to 15 residues. The germline V gene has CDR1 SGHAT and CDR2 FQNNGV. CDR3 DNA sequence: TGTGCCAGCAGGGAGAGGGGGATAGCCAAAAACATTCAGTACTTC. This codes for CASRERGIAKNIQYF.

The count of this clone is one. The J gene is TRBJ2-7, the V gene TRBV7-2; 7 bases match TRBD1. The V segment lost 5 bases and the J segment 2 bases; nucleotides outside the gene matches: 9. Germline V gives CDR1 SGHTA, CDR2 FQGNSA. The CDR3 covers 15 residues. The CDR3 DNA reads TGTGCCAGCAGCCTCCTGACAGGGAGTACCTACGAGCAGTACTTC. Translating it yields CASSLLTGSTYEQYF.

The chain carries TRBV4-1 and TRBJ1-1, with D hard to call. Trimming stripped 3 bases from V and 5 bases from J, with 13 bases between. The CDR3 has 14 amino acids. In germline, CDR1 is MGHRA, CDR2 YSYEKL. The CDR3 DNA follows: TGCGCCAGCAGCCAGAACGCGGCGGCGACTGAAGCTTTCTTT. Its protein product is CASSQNAAATEAFF.

The chain uses TRBV7-8 and TRBJ1-3; TRBD1 aligns across 9 bases. This CDR3 comprises 15 residues. V shed 5 bases and J 4 bases; nucleotides not matched to a gene: 6. CDR1 SGHVS and CDR2 FQNEAQ come from the germline V gene. CDR3: CASSPDRGAGNTIYF. The DNA for the CDR3 is TGTGCCAGCAGCCCGGACAGGGGAGCAGGAAACACCATATATTTT.

The chain employs TRBV5-8 and TRBJ1-1, with D possibly matching TRBD1 (5 bases). The germline CDR1 and CDR2 sequences are SGHTS and YDEGEE. The V gene lost 7 bases and the J gene lost 1 base, with 14 bases spanning the gap. There are 14 residues in the CDR3. The CDR3 loop reads CASCIGGENTEAFF. CDR3 in DNA: TGTGCCAGCTGTATCGGGGGGGAGAACACTGAAGCTTTCTTT.

Note on this clone: Additional DNA sequences in this sample encode the identical CDR3. The chain is built from TRBV9 and TRBJ1-1; weak D call: TRBD1 (6 bases). The CDR3 contains 14 residues. Germline-derived CDR1 and CDR2 are SGDLS and YYNGEE. V was pared by 0 bases and J by 4 bases, with 10 bases between. DNA for the CDR3: TGTGCCAGCAGCGTAGTGGGGGGCGGCACTGAAGCTTTCTTT. This translates into CASSVVGGGTEAFF.

The rearrangement links TRBV7-3 to TRBJ2-2; weak D call: TRBD1 (5 bases). The length of the CDR3 is 15 residues. The germline gives CDR1 SGHTA, CDR2 FQGTGA. The V end was cut by 1 base, the J end by 3 bases, with 9 bases between. CDR3 in DNA: TGTGCCAGCAGCTTAAGGCAGGGATACACCGGGGAGCTGTTTTTT. Encoded protein: CASSLRQGYTGELFF.

The rearrangement links TRBV9 to TRBJ1-2; D unclear. This CDR3 has 16 residues. Trimming left V 4 bases short and J 0 bases short, with 16 bases between. Germline V gives CDR1 SGDLS, CDR2 YYNGEE. CDR3 region: CASSPEGGVANYGYTF. The CDR3 nucleotides are TGTGCCAGCAGCCCAGAAGGTGGGGTAGCTAACTATGGCTACACCTTC.